A single TCR beta chain is shown here with its context. The target antigen is unknown. This CDR3 region has 12 residues. Unmatched junction bases numbered 4, after V lost 5 bases and J lost 11 bases. Germline CDR1 reads MNHEY; CDR2 reads SVGAGI. This sample is drawn from a study of shared clonotypes between healthy human individuals. Across the study: The study used three CD4 naive, three CD4 memory, two CD8 naive and one CD8 memory plate per donor.

Study outcomes and limitations: Among non-shared clonotypes, generation probabilities were lower than among those shared by all four donors.

Sequencing was performed with immunoSEQ multiplex PCR; in TCRdb, only in-frame clones are kept and a portion is missing. The sample lists about 2 million clones, 85% to 95% occurring once. This chain joins TRBV6-5 and TRBJ2-1; 9 nucleotides line up with TRBD2. Sequencing was done on a sample of naive CD4+ T cells sorted from blood. As for subset: CD45RA+ positively selected. This receptor was identified in a young man in good health. The CDR3 DNA is TGTGCCAGCAGTACTAGCGGGTATCAGCAGTTCTTC. Residues: CASSTSGYQQFF.